The rows below give T cell receptor beta chains drawn from one sample of a study of blood T cell repertoires in COVID-19. Some clones are missing from TCRdb's copy, which holds only in-frame ones; the method was immunoSEQ multiplex PCR. The data hold some 200,000 clones, with 80% to 90% observed a single time. Specimen: peripheral blood. These receptors were taken from a man aged 50 or older who had recovered from COVID-19. The CDR3 runs from the conserved cysteine through the conserved F or W. D genes are given only for firm matches. The size entry is marked missing in some rows and otherwise reads once, few, many or a size class.

d_call	v_call	j_call	clone_size	cdr3_nt	cdr3_aa
TRBD1	TRBV7-9	TRBJ1-3	-	TGTGCCAGCAGCCGACAGGGGACGGCATCTGGAAACACCATATATTTT	CASSRQGTASGNTIYF
-	TRBV6-6	TRBJ1-5	-	TGTGCCAGCAGTTACGGGGCGGCCCGTGATCAGCCCCAGCATTTT	CASSYGAARDQPQHF
-	TRBV25-1	TRBJ1-3	-	TGTGCCAGCAGTGCTTGGGAGTCTGGAAACACCATATATTTT	CASSAWESGNTIYF
-	TRBV6-5	TRBJ1-5	-	TGTGCCAGCAGTTCACGACAGGCGAATCAGCCCCAGCATTTT	CASSSRQANQPQHF
TRBD1	TRBV28	TRBJ1-6	few	TGTGCCAGCAGTTCCCCACAGGGGACACCCCTCCACTTT	CASSSPQGTPLHF
-	TRBV5-1	TRBJ2-7	-	TGCGCCAGCAGCTTGGTGGGACACTCCTACGAGCAGTACTTC	CASSLVGHSYEQYF
-	TRBV19	TRBJ1-4	-	TGTGCCAGTAGTATGCCGGCGAGGAGTGAAAAACTGTTTTTT	CASSMPARSEKLFF
TRBD1	TRBV6-4	TRBJ1-2	-	TGTGCCAGCAGTGACCGGGACAGGGGGAACTATGGCTACACCTTC	CASSDRDRGNYGYTF
-	TRBV7-9	TRBJ2-7	-	TGTGCCAGCAGCGCTTCAGGACAATCCTACGAGCAGTACTTC	CASSASGQSYEQYF
TRBD1	TRBV11-2	TRBJ1-6	-	TGTGCCAGCAGCCCCGGGACAGGGTCTGCCTTTTTCCACTTT	CASSPGTGSAFFHF
-	TRBV18	TRBJ2-4	-	TGTGCCAGCTCACCGGACACCAACATTCAGTACTTC	CASSPDTNIQYF
-	TRBV30	TRBJ2-7	-	TGTGCCTGGACAGACTCCTACGAGCAGTACTTC	CAWTDSYEQYF
TRBD2	TRBV2	TRBJ2-7	-	TGTGCCTCGGGGGAGGGCCGCGGATACTACGAGCAGTACTTC	CASGEGRGYYEQYF
-	TRBV6-1	TRBJ2-7	-	TGTGCCAGCAGTGATTCCGGACTCTCCTACGAGCAGTACTTC	CASSDSGLSYEQYF
-	TRBV5-1	TRBJ2-7	few	TGCGCCAGCAGCTTGTTCACTTCCTACGAGCAGTACTTC	CASSLFTSYEQYF
TRBD2	TRBV4-1	TRBJ2-1	-	TGCGCCAGCAGCCAAGATCTTGCTAGCGGGAGGGCGAGGAATGAGCAGTTCTTC	CASSQDLASGRARNEQFF
TRBD2	TRBV5-1	TRBJ2-7	-	TGCGCCAGCAGCTTGGGCTGGGGACTAGGTTCCTACGAGCAGTACTTC	CASSLGWGLGSYEQYF
TRBD2	TRBV3-1/TRBV3-2	TRBJ2-2	-	TGTGCCAGCAGCCAAGAATGGCTAGCGGGGAACACCGGGGAGCTGTTTTTT	CASSQEWLAGNTGELFF
-	TRBV11-3	TRBJ2-1	-	TGTGCCAGCAGCAAAGGGACATCACAATATGGAGAAAATGAGCAGTTCTTC	CASSKGTSQYGENEQFF
-	TRBV28	TRBJ1-2	-	TGTGCCAGCAGTTTGTCCAGGGATAAGAGCTTC	CASSLSRDKSF
-	TRBV23-1	TRBJ1-5	-	TGCGCCAGCAGTCAGACCCGAAGACAAGATAGCAATCAGCCCCAGCATTTT	CASSQTRRQDSNQPQHF
-	TRBV5-4	TRBJ1-2	-	TGTGCCAGCAGCTTGGCCACTACGGTAAACTATGGCTACACCTTC	CASSLATTVNYGYTF
TRBD2	TRBV19	TRBJ2-1	-	TGTGCCAGTAGTATAGTTAGGCGAGCGGGAGGCGCCTACAATGAGCAGTTCTTC	CASSIVRRAGGAYNEQFF
TRBD2	TRBV5-6	TRBJ2-7	-	TGTGCCAGCAGCCTTCTGGGACTAGCGGCTAGCTCCTACGAGCAGTACTTC	CASSLLGLAASSYEQYF
-	TRBV12-3/TRBV12-4	TRBJ2-5	-	TGTGCCAGCAGCGAAAGGCGGGAGACCCAGTACTTC	CASSERRETQYF
TRBD2	TRBV27	TRBJ2-1	-	TGTGCCAGCAGTCAAGCCGGGACTAGTAGTCGCAATGAGCAGTTCTTC	CASSQAGTSSRNEQFF
TRBD1	TRBV14	TRBJ2-7	-	TGTGCCAGCAGCCTTGGACAGGTCATAACCTACGAGCAGTACTTC	CASSLGQVITYEQYF
TRBD2	TRBV5-4	TRBJ2-3	-	TGTGCCAGCAGTTCCCGGGACTATAACACAGATACGCAGTATTTT	CASSSRDYNTDTQYF
-	TRBV30	TRBJ1-1	-	TGTGCCTGGGGGCAGGGGTCCAGTTTCTCTGAAGCTTTCTTT	CAWGQGSSFSEAFF
TRBD2	TRBV5-4	TRBJ2-3	-	TGTGCCAGCACTACGCGGAGCGGGAGTCCAGATACGCAGTATTTT	CASTTRSGSPDTQYF
-	TRBV19	TRBJ2-5	-	TGTGCCAGTAGTGGGACACACCAAGAGACCCAGTACTTC	CASSGTHQETQYF
-	TRBV18	TRBJ2-7	-	TGTGCCAGCTCACCAAAGACACTCACTTCCTACGAGCAGTACTTC	CASSPKTLTSYEQYF
TRBD1	TRBV28	TRBJ2-7	-	TGTGCCAGCAGCCCGGGACAGTTCCACGAGCAGTACTTC	CASSPGQFHEQYF
-	TRBV2	TRBJ2-4	-	TGTGCCAGCAGTGCCCCTAGCGTCAAAAACATTCAGTACTTC	CASSAPSVKNIQYF
TRBD2	TRBV19	TRBJ2-1	-	TGTGCCAGTAGTGCCAGCAGCGGGAGGGCCAATGAGCAGTTCTTC	CASSASSGRANEQFF
TRBD2	TRBV19	TRBJ2-5	-	TGTGCCAGTAGTATCTGGGCCAGCGGGGGAGAAGAGACCCAGTACTTC	CASSIWASGGEETQYF
-	TRBV5-1	TRBJ2-3	-	TGCGCCAGCAGCCCGCCGTTGGGGAGCCACACAGATACGCAGTATTTT	CASSPPLGSHTDTQYF
-	TRBV4-1	TRBJ1-5	-	TGCGCCAGCAGCTTACAGGTAGAAAATCAGCCCCAGCATTTT	CASSLQVENQPQHF
-	TRBV10-3	TRBJ2-7	-	TGTGCCATCAGTGTTGGGGGGACTGTCTCCTACGAGCAGTACTTC	CAISVGGTVSYEQYF
TRBD2	TRBV28	TRBJ2-7	-	TGTGCCAGCACCCGGACTAGCGGCCCCTACGAGCAGTACTTC	CASTRTSGPYEQYF
TRBD2	TRBV28	TRBJ2-7	-	TGTGCCAGCAGTTCATCTAGCGGGAGCTTCTACGAGCAGTACTTC	CASSSSSGSFYEQYF
-	TRBV19	TRBJ2-7	-	TGTGCCAGTAGTCCCTATCACGACAGGATAGCCACGCAGTACTTC	CASSPYHDRIATQYF
TRBD2	TRBV6-5	TRBJ2-7	few	TGTGCCAGCAGAATGGGACTAGCGCCCTCCTACGAGCAGTACTTC	CASRMGLAPSYEQYF
-	TRBV11-2	TRBJ1-3	-	TGTGCCAGCAGCTTAAGGGGCAGTGCTGGAAACACCATATATTTT	CASSLRGSAGNTIYF
-	TRBV5-3	TRBJ2-1	-	TGTGCCAGAAGCCTCGCGCGCAATGAGCAGTTCTTC	CARSLARNEQFF
-	TRBV28	TRBJ2-7	-	TGTGCCAGCAGACTGGGTGGAGGGTACCACGAGCAGTACTTC	CASRLGGGYHEQYF
-	TRBV12-3/TRBV12-4	TRBJ1-5	-	TGTGCCAGCAGTTTTTCTATGAATCAGCCCCAGCATTTT	CASSFSMNQPQHF
TRBD1	TRBV13	TRBJ1-1	-	TGTGCCAGCAGCCAGCGGGACAGGGGGCCATTGGGACTGAACACTGAAGCTTTCTTT	CASSQRDRGPLGLNTEAFF